The 25 T cell receptor beta chains presented below share a single source sample, sequenced in a study of CD8+CD57+ T cells in acquired aplastic anemia. The study profiled TCR beta VDJ and CDR3 using genomic DNA as template. TCRdb used MiXCR to reprocess the reads, holding one entry per CDR3 protein. The table includes about 190,000 distinct CDR3 sequences, over 60% detected once. The sequencing input was sorted CD4+, CD8+, or CD8+CD57+ T cells (not recorded which) from PBMCs. These TCRs come from a human donor with severe aplastic anemia or a healthy control (not recorded which).

The chain carries TRBV20-1 and TRBJ2-7, with D perhaps assigned TRBD1 or TRBD2 (6 bases each). V was trimmed by 2 bases and J by 0 bases, leaving 11 bases between them. The V gene's germline CDR1 is DFQATT and CDR2 SNEGSKA (reference sequence). The CDR3 is 14 residues long. The CDR3 is CSARSGDNSYEQYF. The CDR3 nucleotides read TGCAGTGCTAGATCGGGGGACAACTCCTACGAGCAGTACTTC.

Only a few counts were recorded for this clonotype. The rearrangement uses TRBV7-9 and TRBJ2-2; a weak D match, TRBD2 (6 bases). The CDR3 totals 16 residues. Germline CDR1 is SEHNR and CDR2 is FQNEAQ (reference sequence). The V and J ends lost 5 bases and 2 bases respectively, with 15 bases between them. CDR3 nucleotides: TGTGCCAGCAGCCTAACTGGAGGGGACAACACCGGGGAGCTGTTTTTT. Its translation is CASSLTGGDNTGELFF. Complete variable domain (other parts from reference TRBV7-9 and TRBJ2-2): DTGVSQNPRHKITKRGQNVTFRCDPISEHNRLYWYRQTLGQGPEFLTYFQNEAQLEKSRLLSDRFSAERPKGSFSTLEIQRTEQGDSAMYLCASSLTGGDNTGELFFGEGSRLTVL.

V gene TRBV7-8 combines with J gene TRBJ2-7, with 8 nucleotides matching TRBD1. CDR3 length: 17 residues. In germline, CDR1 is SGHVS, CDR2 FQNEAQ. V dropped 1 base and J dropped 2; count of bases not matched to a gene: 10. CDR3 sequence (DNA): TGTGCCAGCAGCTTAGTCCCGCCGGACAGGGTAACCTACGAGCAGTACTTC. Amino acids: CASSLVPPDRVTYEQYF.

At least ten counts were recorded for this clonotype. V usage is TRBV6-1 and J usage is TRBJ1-3; D not certain. CDR3 length: 15 amino acids. In germline, CDR1 is MNHNS, CDR2 SASEGT. Trimming shortened V by 1 base and J by 0 bases, and 7 bases separated the two germline ends. The CDR3 spells CASSEGWHSGNTIYF. Here the CDR3 DNA reads TGTGCCAGCAGTGAAGGTTGGCACTCTGGAAACACCATATATTTT.

This clonotype has a handful of counts. The chain is built from TRBV10-3 and TRBJ1-3, with D maybe TRBD1 (5 bases). The germline V gene encodes CDR1 ENHRY and CDR2 SYGVKD. There are 13 residues in the CDR3. V lost 3 bases and J 8 bases, leaving 11 bases between the germline ends. The CDR3 spells CAISDDQGYTIYF. CDR3 nucleotide sequence: TGTGCCATCAGTGACGATCAGGGCTACACCATATATTTT.

The chain carries TRBV7-8 and TRBJ2-7, with D possibly matching TRBD1 (6 bases). The germline V gene has CDR1 SGHVS and CDR2 FQNEAQ. The CDR3 is 16 residues long. The V and J ends lost 8 bases and 5 bases respectively, with 25 bases between them. CDR3 sequence reads: CASFGTSTGVFHEQYF. The CDR3 DNA is TGTGCCAGCTTCGGTACTTCGACAGGAGTATTCCACGAGCAGTACTTC. Drawing the rest from reference TRBV7-8 and TRBJ2-7, the complete variable domain is GAGVSQSPRYKVAKRGQDVALRCDPISGHVSLFWYQQALGQGPEFLTYFQNEAQLDKSGLPSDRFFAERPEGSVSTLKIQRTQQEDSAVYLCASFGTSTGVFHEQYFGPGTRLTVT.

The V call is TRBV20-1, the J call TRBJ2-3; D is ambiguous. The germline V and J ends were trimmed by 5 bases and 2 bases, with 11 bases remaining between them. The CDR3 totals 13 residues. Germline V lookup: CDR1 DFQATT, CDR2 SNEGSKA (reference sequence). Here the CDR3 DNA reads TGCAGTGCTGAGACTGGCGACACAGATACGCAGTATTTT. Its protein is CSAETGDTDTQYF.

About this clonotype: A much larger clone sits a single nucleotide away, making a read error possible. The chain is built from TRBV4-1 and TRBJ2-7; 14 nucleotides agree with TRBD2. The CDR3 has 18 amino acids. V gave up 0 bases and J gave up 5 bases; unmatched junction bases: 9. CDR1 and CDR2 (germline): MGHRA, YSYEKL. The CDR3 loop is CASSQDPGTSGGLHEQYF. CDR3 nucleotides: TGCGCCAGCAGCCAAGACCCGGGGACTAGCGGGGGACTTCACGAGCAGTACTTC.

The chain recombines TRBV12-3 or TRBV12-4 with TRBJ2-7, with TRBD1 matching over 7 bases. The V and J ends lost 6 bases and 0 bases, in that order; junction bases with no gene match: 2. The CDR3 extends over 13 amino acids. CDR3 nucleotides: TGTGCCAGCAGAAGGGACAGCTCCTACGAGCAGTACTTC. This codes for CASRRDSSYEQYF.

The chain is built from TRBV7-2 and TRBJ1-4; D unresolved. The CDR3 runs 16 residues. V was shortened by 5 bases and J by 0 bases, with 13 bases between the two germline ends. CDR1 is SGHTA, CDR2 FQGNSA, per germline. The CDR3 DNA follows: TGTGCCAGCAGCGCAACTTACCTTGCAACTAATGAAAAACTGTTTTTT. Amino acid sequence: CASSATYLATNEKLFF. Filled out from reference TRBV7-2 and TRBJ1-4, the complete variable domain reads GAGVSQSPSNKVTEKGKDVELRCDPISGHTALYWYRQSLGQGLEFLIYFQGNSAPDKSGLPSDRFSAERTGGSVSTLTIQRTQQEDSAVYLCASSATYLATNEKLFFGSGTQLSVL.

The chain has TRBV2 and TRBJ2-7; no definite D call. The CDR3 is 11 residues long. With 7 bases removed from V and 7 bases from J, the gap between germline ends came to 11 bases. Germline V gene data show CDR1 as SNHLY and CDR2 as FYNNEI. CDR3 sequence reads: CASTTMGEQYF. The CDR3, as DNA: TGTGCCAGCACCACTATGGGGGAGCAGTACTTC. Full variable domain (outside the CDR3, taken from reference TRBV2 and TRBJ2-7): EPEVTQTPSHQVTQMGQEVILRCVPISNHLYFYWYRQILGQKVEFLVSFYNNEISEKSEIFDDQFSVERPDGSNFTLKIRSTKLEDSAMYFCASTTMGEQYFGPGTRLTVT.

The rearrangement joins TRBV7-8 to TRBJ2-1; TRBD2 matches 13 bases. Per the germline V gene, CDR1 is SGHVS and CDR2 is FQNEAQ. V trimming: 3 bases; J trimming: 8 bases; junction bases outside the gene matches: 4. The CDR3 sequence is 15 residues long. The CDR3, as DNA: TGTGCCAGCAGCTTCACTAGCGGGGGGGGGGATGAGCAGTTCTTC. Its protein product is CASSFTSGGGDEQFF.

This chain connects TRBV7-9 to TRBJ2-5; 14 bases are shared with TRBD2. CDR3 length equals 16 residues. Germline V gene data show CDR1 as SEHNR and CDR2 as FQNEAQ (reference sequence). Trimming at V came to 5 bases and at J to 2 bases, leaving 4 bases not matched to a gene. CDR3 DNA sequence: TGTGCCAGCAGCACAGGACTAGCGGGAGGACAAGAGACCCAGTACTTC. Encoded protein: CASSTGLAGGQETQYF.

The rearrangement links TRBV7-9 to TRBJ1-4; 7 bases are shared with TRBD1. This CDR3 is built from 16 residues. In germline, CDR1 is SEHNR, CDR2 FQNEAQ (reference sequence). The V and J ends lost 0 bases and 8 bases, in that order; junction bases with no gene match: 9. CDR3 coding DNA: TGTGCCAGCAGCTTAGCATCGGGTCAGGGGGGAGAAAAACTGTTTTTT. Its translation is CASSLASGQGGEKLFF.

CDR3 DNA: TGTGCCACCAGCAGAGCGGGACAGGGGCGAGCGGGAGGACACGAGCAGTACTTC. Protein: CATSRAGQGRAGGHEQYF. This chain uses TRBV15 with TRBJ2-7, with D tentatively TRBD1 (10 bases). Trimming removed 1 base from V and 5 bases from J, with 24 bases in between. CDR3 size: 18 residues. CDR1 and CDR2 (germline): LNHNV, YYDKDF (reference sequence).

This clonotype has more than one count but fewer than ten. This chain connects TRBV10-3 to TRBJ1-5, with 9 bases that match TRBD1. The CDR3 spans 15 residues. The germline CDR1 and CDR2 sequences are ENHRY and SYGVKD. With V trimmed by 0 bases and J by 7 bases, 4 bases remained unmatched. DNA for the CDR3: TGTGCCATCAGTGAGTCGTGGGACAGGGAGCAGCCCCAGCATTTT. Protein sequence: CAISESWDREQPQHF.

The V call is TRBV20-1, the J call TRBJ2-7; weak D call: TRBD2 (7 bases). The V gene lost 3 bases and the J gene lost 3 bases, with 18 bases spanning the gap. The CDR3 covers 15 residues. Germline lookup yields CDR1 DFQATT and CDR2 SNEGSKA (reference sequence). The CDR3 loop reads CSASPDRREGYEQYF. The CDR3 region has the DNA TGCAGTGCTAGCCCTGACAGGAGGGAGGGCTACGAGCAGTACTTC.

V gene TRBV9 combines with J gene TRBJ1-2; TRBD1 matches at 7 bases. This CDR3 has 13 residues. Germline values: CDR1 SGDLS, CDR2 YYNGEE. V lost 0 bases and J lost 8; bases outside the gene matches: 4. CDR3 sequence: CASSVVGGGGYTF. The DNA for the CDR3 is TGTGCCAGCAGCGTAGTAGGGGGCGGAGGCTACACCTTC.

Here the CDR3 DNA reads TGTGCCATCAGTGAGTCGAGGGGGGGGATCGATCAGCCCCAGCATTTT. Its translation is CAISESRGGIDQPQHF. The chain couples TRBV10-3 to TRBJ1-5; tentatively, D is TRBD1 (6 bases). The CDR3 length is 16 residues. The V gene lost 0 bases and the J gene lost 5 bases, with 14 bases spanning the gap. CDR1 is ENHRY and CDR2 is SYGVKD in the germline V gene.

This clonotype has more than one count but fewer than ten. The CDR3 DNA follows: TGTGCCCGCCGGGTTCAGTATTTT. Translated, it gives CARRVQYF. J is TRBJ2-3 and V is TRBV7-9, with D uncertain. There are 8 residues in the CDR3. The germline CDR1 and CDR2 sequences are SEHNR and FQNEAQ (reference sequence). Trimming cost V 11 bases and J 12 bases, with 9 bases left between them.

The chain links TRBV12-3 or TRBV12-4 to TRBJ2-7; perhaps TRBD2 as D (6 bases). V lost 6 bases to trimming and J lost 9 bases, with 15 bases between them. CDR3 size: 12 residues. The CDR3 DNA reads as TGTGCCAGCAGGGCTAGCGAGGGCGTGCAGTACTTC. Protein sequence: CASRASEGVQYF.

The V call is TRBV29-1, the J call TRBJ2-3; no definite D call. The CDR3 runs to 14 residues. The germline V gene has CDR1 SQVTM and CDR2 ANQGSEA. V was pared by 0 bases and J by 4 bases, with 11 bases between. The DNA of the CDR3 is TGCAGCGTTGAAGATATACCATTTTCAGATACGCAGTATTTT. Translated: CSVEDIPFSDTQYF.

This clonotype appeared a single time. J is TRBJ2-7 and V is TRBV5-5; 8 bases agree with TRBD1. The junction had 10 bases not matched to a gene; V was cut back by 4 bases and J by 1 base. From germline, CDR1 is SGHKS and CDR2 YYEKEE (reference sequence). This CDR3 is 16 amino acids long. Here the CDR3 reads CASSPRGRTGSYEQYF. The CDR3 region has the DNA TGTGCCAGCAGCCCCCGGGGCCGGACAGGGTCCTACGAGCAGTACTTC.

The chain couples TRBV6-5 to TRBJ1-1; the match to TRBD1 covers 7 bases. The ends lost 10 bases at V and 2 bases at J; junction bases unmatched: 7. CDR3 size: 13 residues. Per the germline V gene, CDR1 is MNHEY and CDR2 is SVGAGI. The CDR3 bases are TGTGCCACCACGAGACAGGGAAACACTGAAGCTTTCTTT. Its protein is CATTRQGNTEAFF.

CDR3 in DNA: TGTGCCACCAGTGACGGGGTGGACAGGGGGCGTGAGACCCAGTACTTC. Translation gives CATSDGVDRGRETQYF. This rearrangement joins TRBV24-1 to TRBJ2-5, with TRBD1 identical over 11 bases. With V trimmed by 4 bases and J by 5 bases, 8 bases remained unmatched. Germline V CDR1 and CDR2: KGHDR, SFDVKD. This CDR3 comprises 16 residues.